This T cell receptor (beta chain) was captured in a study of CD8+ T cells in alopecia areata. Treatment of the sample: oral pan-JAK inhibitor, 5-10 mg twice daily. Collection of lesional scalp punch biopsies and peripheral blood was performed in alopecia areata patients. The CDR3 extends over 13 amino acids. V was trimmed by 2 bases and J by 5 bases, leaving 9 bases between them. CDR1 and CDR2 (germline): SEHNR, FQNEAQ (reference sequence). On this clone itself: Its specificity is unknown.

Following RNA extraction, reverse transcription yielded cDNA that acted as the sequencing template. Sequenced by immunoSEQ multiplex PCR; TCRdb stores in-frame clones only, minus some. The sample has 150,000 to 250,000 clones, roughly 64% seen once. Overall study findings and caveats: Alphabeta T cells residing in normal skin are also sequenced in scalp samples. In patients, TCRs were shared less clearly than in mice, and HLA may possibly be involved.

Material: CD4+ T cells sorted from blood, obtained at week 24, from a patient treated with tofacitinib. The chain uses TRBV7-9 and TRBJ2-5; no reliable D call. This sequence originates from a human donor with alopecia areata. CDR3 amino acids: CASSLRLGETQYF. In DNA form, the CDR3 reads TGTGCCAGCAGCTTACGTTTAGGGGAGACCCAGTACTTC.